This TCR beta chain came from a study of regulatory T cells in long-lasting Graves disease. Study observations and caveats: Lower TCR diversity characterized persistent Graves' patients relative to newly diagnosed patients.

The time point denotes: persistent/refractory GD, antithyroid drugs over 5 years with positive TRAb. RNA from PBMCs was the source of the TCR library. Library construction for TCR beta used iRepertoire HTBI primers and Arm-PCR of CDR3 regions. TCRdb reanalysed the multiplex PCR reads using MiXCR and keeps one entry per CDR3 protein. The profile covers 450,000 or so distinct CDR3 sequences, with roughly 22% appearing a single time and less than 15% taken by the ten largest. V was pared by 5 bases and J by 2 bases, with 10 bases between. CDR3 length: 12 residues. Germline assignment: CDR1 SQVTM and CDR2 ANQGSEA. This clonotype turned up a few times. Its antigen is unknown.

The receptor was derived from a female donor with Graves disease. The source was peripheral blood mononuclear cells (PBMCs), collected when the disease was refractory, from a patient treated with antithyroid drugs. The chain joins TRBV29-1 to TRBJ2-7; TRBD2 might be the D (5 bases). CDR3 sequence: CSVLEETYEQYF. CDR3 DNA: TGCAGCGTTTTGGAGGAAACCTACGAGCAGTACTTC.